A single sample is the source of the 20 T cell receptor beta chains below, sequenced in a study of a mutant IDH1 vaccine in newly diagnosed glioma. Clones were sequenced by immunoSEQ multiplex PCR, and TCRdb holds only the in-frame ones, with some missing. This table holds 30,000 to 40,000 clones, just under 90% found once. The sample's time point: week 47, end of study. Doses consisted of 300 ug of mutant IDH1 20-mer peptide each, paired with topical imiquimod. These receptors lack a known antigen. The sample here was PBMCs, taken from a glioma patient whose treatment included an IDH1 peptide vaccine. These receptors all come from a woman in her twenties or thirties with glioma.

The chain links TRBV27 to TRBJ2-7; 9 bases map to TRBD2. Per germline, CDR1 MNHEY and CDR2 SMNVEV (reference sequence). The CDR3 totals 15 residues. The junction had 7 bases not matched to a gene; V was cut back by 5 bases and J by 2 bases. In nucleotides, the CDR3 is TGTGCCAGCAGTACCCCTAGCGGGGCCACCTACGAGCAGTACTTC. It yields the protein CASSTPSGATYEQYF.

CDR3 amino acids: CASSFGGETQYF. In nucleotides, the CDR3 is TGCGCCAGCAGCTTTGGCGGGGAGACCCAGTACTTC. V usage is TRBV5-1 and J usage is TRBJ2-5, with D perhaps TRBD2 (5 bases). Deletions cut 2 bases from V and 5 bases from J, with 7 bases between. Germline V gives CDR1 SGHRS, CDR2 YFSETQ. This CDR3 comprises 12 residues.

The chain recombines TRBV7-6 with TRBJ2-7, with D possibly matching TRBD2 (5 bases). V lost 5 bases and J 2 bases, leaving 10 bases between the germline ends. This CDR3 is 13 amino acids long. CDR1 SGHVS and CDR2 FNYEAQ come from the germline V gene. CDR3 residues: CASSLAGAYEQYF. DNA for the CDR3: TGTGCCAGCAGCCTGGCCGGGGCCTACGAGCAGTACTTC. Combining the CDR3 with reference TRBV7-6 and TRBJ2-7 gives the whole variable domain GAGVSQSPRYKVTKRGQDVALRCDPISGHVSLYWYRQALGQGPEFLTYFNYEAQQDKSGLPNDRFSAERPEGSISTLTIQRTEQRDSAMYRCASSLAGAYEQYFGPGTRLTVT.

This rearrangement joins TRBV5-4 to TRBJ1-1; TRBD1 matches 9 bases. From germline, CDR1 is SGHNT and CDR2 YYREEE (reference sequence). The CDR3 has 16 residues. The V gene end was trimmed by 0 bases and the J gene end by 1 base; junction bases not matched to a gene: 4. DNA for the CDR3: TGTGCCAGCAGCTTGGTAGGACAGGGGCCGAACACTGAAGCTTTCTTT. This translates into CASSLVGQGPNTEAFF.

The chain links TRBV27 to TRBJ1-6; possibly TRBD1 for D (5 bases). CDR3 length: 15 amino acids. In germline, CDR1 is MNHEY, CDR2 SMNVEV (reference sequence). With 7 bases removed from V and 9 bases from J, the gap between germline ends came to 19 bases. As DNA, the CDR3 is TGTGCCAGCACCCCCGGGGGGTCAAACTCTTCACCCCTCCACTTT. This translates into CASTPGGSNSSPLHF.

This clone was detected once. The V and J genes are TRBV19 and TRBJ2-2; 9 bases agree with TRBD2. V dropped 2 bases and J dropped 5; count of bases not matched to a gene: 3. Germline CDR1 and CDR2: LNHDA and SQIVND (reference sequence). This CDR3 is 15 amino acids long. CDR3 amino acids: CASSITSGGTGELFF. CDR3 DNA sequence: TGTGCCAGTAGTATAACGAGCGGGGGGACCGGGGAGCTGTTTTTT. The entire variable domain, with the rest obtained from reference TRBV19 and TRBJ2-2, is as follows: DGGITQSPKYLFRKEGQNVTLSCEQNLNHDAMYWYRQDPGQGLRLIYYSQIVNDFQKGDIAEGYSVSREKKESFPLTVTSAQKNPTAFYLCASSITSGGTGELFFGEGSRLTVL.

This chain joins TRBV27 and TRBJ1-1; D not resolved. Germline CDR1 reads MNHEY; CDR2 reads SMNVEV (reference sequence). The CDR3 has 11 residues. Trimming shortened V by 7 bases and J by 7 bases, and 10 bases separated the two germline ends. The CDR3 DNA follows: TGTGCCAGCAAACACGGGTTTGAAGCTTTCTTT. This encodes CASKHGFEAFF.

V and J are TRBV7-9 and TRBJ1-2; 7 bases line up with TRBD1. The V gene end was trimmed by 5 bases and the J gene end by 8 bases; junction bases not matched to a gene: 14. Germline CDR1 reads SEHNR; CDR2 reads FQNEAQ (reference sequence). This CDR3 is built from 15 residues. DNA of the CDR3: TGTGCCAGCAGCCAATCGACAGGGAAACGGCGGGGCTACACCTTC. This gives the protein CASSQSTGKRRGYTF.

This clone was seen a single time. The gene calls are TRBV6-6 and TRBJ1-2; a possible D gene is TRBD1 (5 bases). Germline CDR1 reads MNHNY; CDR2 reads SVGAGI (reference sequence). Trimming shortened V by 6 bases and J by 3 bases, and 20 bases separated the two germline ends. This CDR3 has 16 residues. The CDR3 reads CASRLRPGDSYYGYTF. CDR3 coding DNA: TGTGCCAGCAGACTTAGGCCGGGGGATTCCTACTATGGCTACACCTTC.

The chain recombines TRBV7-9 with TRBJ1-5; possibly TRBD1 for D (6 bases). Germline V gene lookup returns CDR1 SEHNR and CDR2 FQNEAQ (reference sequence). CDR3 length: 15 amino acids. The ends were cut back, 4 bases at V and 2 bases at J, with 12 bases in the middle. CDR3: CASSSEGGGNQPQHF. CDR3 coding DNA: TGTGCCAGCAGCTCAGAGGGGGGGGGCAATCAGCCCCAGCATTTT. Full variable domain (remainder filled in from reference TRBV7-9 and TRBJ1-5): DTGVSQNPRHKITKRGQNVTFRCDPISEHNRLYWYRQTLGQGPEFLTYFQNEAQLEKSRLLSDRFSAERPKGSFSTLEIQRTEQGDSAMYLCASSSEGGGNQPQHFGDGTRLSIL.

This chain uses TRBV7-2 with TRBJ1-2; D uncertain. Trimming stripped 5 bases from V and 2 bases from J, with 15 bases between. The V gene's germline CDR1 is SGHTA and CDR2 FQGNSA. The CDR3 loop spans 15 amino acids. The CDR3 DNA reads as TGTGCCAGCAGCCCCAGGACGGTTCCCAACTATGGCTACACCTTC. Translation: CASSPRTVPNYGYTF.

In DNA, the CDR3 is TGCGCCAGCAGCAATTTTGTGGGGACCGGGGAGCTGTTTTTT. This encodes CASSNFVGTGELFF. This chain connects TRBV5-1 to TRBJ2-2, with unresolved D. Deletions cut 4 bases from V and 5 bases from J, with 12 bases between. The CDR3 covers 14 residues. The germline V gene has CDR1 SGHRS and CDR2 YFSETQ.

This clone was seen only once. The chain joins TRBV27 to TRBJ1-2; D perhaps matches TRBD1 (5 bases). V lost 2 bases to trimming and J lost 2 bases, with 6 bases between them. The CDR3 sequence is 13 residues long. Per germline, CDR1 MNHEY and CDR2 SMNVEV (reference sequence). CDR3 DNA sequence: TGTGCCAGCAGTTTAAGGGGAAACTATGGCTACACCTTC. Protein product: CASSLRGNYGYTF.

The chain carries TRBV5-8 and TRBJ1-5; D perhaps matches TRBD1 (6 bases). Germline-derived CDR1 and CDR2 are SGHTS and YDEGEE. The CDR3 contains 15 residues. Trimming stripped 2 bases from V and 1 base from J, with 10 bases between. The CDR3 nucleotides are TGTGCCAGCAGCTTTGTTCAGGGGAGCAATCAGCCCCAGCATTTT. It codes for CASSFVQGSNQPQHF.

The rearrangement uses TRBV23-1 and TRBJ2-7; D might be TRBD1 (5 bases). Being an ORF, TRBV23-1 has a function that is uncertain. CDR3 length: 15 residues. With 3 bases removed from V and 5 bases from J, the gap between germline ends came to 17 bases. The CDR3, as DNA: TGCGCCAGCAGTCACCAGATCCCACAGGTCGACGAGCAGTACTTC. It is translated as CASSHQIPQVDEQYF.

The chain links TRBV2 to TRBJ1-2; D possibly corresponds to TRBD1 (6 bases). There are 14 residues in the CDR3. CDR1 and CDR2 (germline): SNHLY, FYNNEI. The V end was cut by 6 bases, the J end by 4 bases, with 15 bases between. CDR3 in DNA: TGTGCCAGCAGAACCGGACAGAGCACCTATGGCTACACCTTC. This gives the protein CASRTGQSTYGYTF.

This CDR3 reads CASSWGASYNSPLHF. The DNA of the CDR3 is TGTGCCAGCAGTTGGGGGGCTTCCTATAATTCACCCCTCCACTTT. This chain joins TRBV6-5 and TRBJ1-6; maybe TRBD1 (6 bases). From germline, CDR1 is MNHEY and CDR2 SVGAGI. CDR3 length: 15 residues. The germline V and J ends were trimmed by 4 bases and 1 base, with 8 bases remaining between them.

The V call is TRBV23-1, the J call TRBJ2-7; D tentatively fits TRBD1 or TRBD2 (5 bases each). TRBV23-1 is annotated as an ORF whose role is uncertain. This CDR3 is built from 13 residues. The ends were cut back, 8 bases at V and 3 bases at J, with 14 bases in the middle. The CDR3 loop is CASGRDGDYEQYF. The CDR3, as DNA: TGCGCCAGCGGTAGGGACGGGGACTACGAGCAGTACTTC.

The chain employs TRBV5-1 and TRBJ1-6; no clear D gene. The CDR3 runs to 12 residues. The germline V gene encodes CDR1 SGHRS and CDR2 YFSETQ. The ends were cut back, 2 bases at V and 9 bases at J, with 6 bases in the middle. As DNA, the CDR3 is TGCGCCAGCAGCTTAACTGGTTCACCCCTCCACTTT. Its translation: CASSLTGSPLHF.

The rearrangement links TRBV7-8 to TRBJ2-7, with TRBD1 matching over 7 bases. The germline V gene has CDR1 SGHVS and CDR2 FQNEAQ. Germline trimming cut 4 bases from V and 6 bases from J; bases unmatched to any gene: 9. The CDR3 has 14 amino acids. The CDR3 DNA sequence: TGTGCCAGCAGCTCCCCCCCGACAGGGCTCGAGCAGTACTTC. This encodes CASSSPPTGLEQYF. The full variable domain, with the rest looked up from reference TRBV7-8 and TRBJ2-7, is GAGVSQSPRYKVAKRGQDVALRCDPISGHVSLFWYQQALGQGPEFLTYFQNEAQLDKSGLPSDRFFAERPEGSVSTLKIQRTQQEDSAVYLCASSSPPTGLEQYFGPGTRLTVT.